This TCR beta chain is drawn from a study of T cell repertoires in cytomegalovirus infection. TCRdb re-analysed the reads in MiXCR, keeping a single row per CDR3 protein. Among around 540,000 distinct CDR3 sequences, 25% to 35% were seen once, and the ten largest hold roughly 15%. Trimming pared 1 base from V and 6 bases from J, leaving 12 bases between. CDR1 LNHDA and CDR2 SQIVND come from the germline V gene (reference sequence). The CDR3 runs to 14 residues. This clonotype has a single count. Its antigen remains unidentified. V usage is TRBV19 and J usage is TRBJ1-1; D ambiguous. The TCR originated in a human donor in good health (CMV status not recorded). Some clones in this sample may be carry-over from other donors' samples. This sample comprised cultured PBMCs, obtained from culture after CMV antigen stimulation. The CDR3 spells CASSIGQESSEAFF. In DNA form, the CDR3 reads TGTGCCAGTAGTATAGGTCAGGAGAGCTCTGAAGCTTTCTTT.